This T cell receptor (beta chain) appears in the sequencing data of a study of T-cell reconstitution after alpha-beta-depleted transplantation in children. This clonotype appeared a few times. Library preparation (for TCRbeta) was performed with unique molecular identifiers. TCRdb reanalysed the PCR reads using MiXCR and keeps one entry per CDR3 protein. The sample includes about 500,000 distinct CDR3 sequences, approximately 29% of them seen just once. V lost 2 bases to trimming and J lost 2 bases, with 12 bases between them. Germline CDR1 and CDR2: SGHRS and YFSETQ. This CDR3 is built from 15 residues.

Sequences were derived from PBMCs from the stem cell graft donor, sampled from the stem cell graft. The sequence was obtained from a human donor who donated a stem cell graft to a child with aplastic anemia. The chain carries TRBV5-1 and TRBJ2-3; TRBD2 might be the D (5 bases). In DNA, the CDR3 is TGCGCCAGCAGCTTTCAGAGCGGCTACACAGATACGCAGTATTTT. Protein: CASSFQSGYTDTQYF.